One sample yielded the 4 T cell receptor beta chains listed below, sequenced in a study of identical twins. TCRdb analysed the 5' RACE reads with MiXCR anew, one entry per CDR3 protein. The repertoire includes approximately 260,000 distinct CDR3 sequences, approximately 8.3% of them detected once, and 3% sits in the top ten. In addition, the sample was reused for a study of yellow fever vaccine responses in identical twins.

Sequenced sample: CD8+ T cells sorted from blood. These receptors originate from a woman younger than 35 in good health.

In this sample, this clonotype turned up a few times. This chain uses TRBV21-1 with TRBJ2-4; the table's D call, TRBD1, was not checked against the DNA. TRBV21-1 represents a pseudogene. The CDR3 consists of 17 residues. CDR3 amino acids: CASSRVQGCKAKNIQYF. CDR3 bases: TGTGCCAGCAGCCGAGTTCAGGGGTGTAAAGCCAAAAACATTCAGTACTTC.

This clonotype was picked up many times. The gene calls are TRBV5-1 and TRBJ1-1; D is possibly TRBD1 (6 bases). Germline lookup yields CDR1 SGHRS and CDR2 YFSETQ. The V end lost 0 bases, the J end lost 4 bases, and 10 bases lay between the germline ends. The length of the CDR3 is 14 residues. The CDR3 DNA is TGCGCCAGCAGCTTGGCTCAGGGGAGCACTGAAGCTTTCTTT. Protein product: CASSLAQGSTEAFF.

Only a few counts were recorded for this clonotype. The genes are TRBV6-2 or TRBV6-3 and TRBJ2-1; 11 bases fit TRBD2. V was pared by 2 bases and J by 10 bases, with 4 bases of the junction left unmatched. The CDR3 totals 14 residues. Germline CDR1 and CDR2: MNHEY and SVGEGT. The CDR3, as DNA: TGTGCCAGCAGTTACATTGGACTAGCGGGCGAGCAGTTCTTC. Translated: CASSYIGLAGEQFF.

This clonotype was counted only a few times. The CDR3 region has the DNA TGTGCCAGCAGTTTTGGGGGCGCTTCGTCTGAAGCTTTCTTT. It specifies CASSFGGASSEAFF. The chain has TRBV12-3 or TRBV12-4 and TRBJ1-1, with D possibly matching TRBD1 (6 bases). Trimming shortened V by 3 bases and J by 6 bases, and 14 bases separated the two germline ends. This CDR3 region has 14 residues.